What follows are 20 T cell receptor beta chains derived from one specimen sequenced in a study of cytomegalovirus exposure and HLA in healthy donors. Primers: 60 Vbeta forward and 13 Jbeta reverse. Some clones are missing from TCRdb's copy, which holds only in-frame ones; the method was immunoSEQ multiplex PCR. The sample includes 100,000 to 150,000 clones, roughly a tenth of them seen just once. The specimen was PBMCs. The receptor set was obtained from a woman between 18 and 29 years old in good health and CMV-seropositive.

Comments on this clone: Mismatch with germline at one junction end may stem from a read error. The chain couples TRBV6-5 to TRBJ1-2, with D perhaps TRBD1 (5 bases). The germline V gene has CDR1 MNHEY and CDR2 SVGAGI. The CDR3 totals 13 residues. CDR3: CARSYSTVYGYTF. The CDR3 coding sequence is TGTGCCAGAAGTTACTCGACAGTCTATGGCTACACCTTC.

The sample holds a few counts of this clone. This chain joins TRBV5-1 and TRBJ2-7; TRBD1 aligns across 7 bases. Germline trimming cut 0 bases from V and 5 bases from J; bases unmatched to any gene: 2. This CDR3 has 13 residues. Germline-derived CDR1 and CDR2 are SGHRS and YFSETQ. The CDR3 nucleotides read TGCGCCAGCAGCTTGGGACAGGGCAACGAGCAGTACTTC. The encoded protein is CASSLGQGNEQYF.

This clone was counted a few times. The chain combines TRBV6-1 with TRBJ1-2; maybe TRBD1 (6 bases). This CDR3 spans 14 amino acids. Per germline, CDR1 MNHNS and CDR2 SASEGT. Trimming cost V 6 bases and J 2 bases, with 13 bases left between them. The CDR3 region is CASSSGGGNYGYTF. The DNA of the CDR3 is TGTGCCAGCAGCTCGGGGGGCGGAAACTATGGCTACACCTTC.

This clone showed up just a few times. CDR3 loop: CSAEGYTF. For the CDR3, the DNA is TGCAGTGCCGAGGGCTACACCTTC. The V and J genes are TRBV20-1 and TRBJ1-2, with D hard to call. The germline V gene has CDR1 DFQATT and CDR2 SNEGSKA (reference sequence). Trimming left V 6 bases short and J 8 bases short, with 4 bases between. The CDR3 is 8 residues long.

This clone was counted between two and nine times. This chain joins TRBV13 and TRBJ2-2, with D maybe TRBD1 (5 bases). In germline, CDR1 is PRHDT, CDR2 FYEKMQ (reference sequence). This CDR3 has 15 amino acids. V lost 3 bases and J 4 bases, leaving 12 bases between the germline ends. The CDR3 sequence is CASSLDTELTGELFF. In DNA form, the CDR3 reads TGTGCCAGCAGCTTGGACACCGAACTCACCGGGGAGCTGTTTTTT.

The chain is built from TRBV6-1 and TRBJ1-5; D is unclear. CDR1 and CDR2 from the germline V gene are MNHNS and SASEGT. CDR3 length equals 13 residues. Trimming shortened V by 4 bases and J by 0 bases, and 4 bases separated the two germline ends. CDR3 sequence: CASSVDSNQPQHF. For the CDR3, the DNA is TGTGCCAGCAGTGTAGATAGCAATCAGCCCCAGCATTTT.

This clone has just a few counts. This chain's CDR3 is CASSQVLPTDTQYF. The DNA for the CDR3 is TGCGCCAGCAGCCAAGTACTCCCCACAGATACGCAGTATTTT. The chain employs TRBV4-1 and TRBJ2-3; D is ambiguous. V lost 1 base and J lost 2, with 7 bases in between. The CDR3 length is 14 residues. CDR1 and CDR2 (germline): MGHRA, YSYEKL.

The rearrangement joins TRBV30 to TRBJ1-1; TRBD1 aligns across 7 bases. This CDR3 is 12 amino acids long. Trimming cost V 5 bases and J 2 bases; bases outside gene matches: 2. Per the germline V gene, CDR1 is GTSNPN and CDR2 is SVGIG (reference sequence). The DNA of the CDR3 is TGTGCCTGGGACAGGGACAACACTGAAGCTTTCTTT. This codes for CAWDRDNTEAFF.

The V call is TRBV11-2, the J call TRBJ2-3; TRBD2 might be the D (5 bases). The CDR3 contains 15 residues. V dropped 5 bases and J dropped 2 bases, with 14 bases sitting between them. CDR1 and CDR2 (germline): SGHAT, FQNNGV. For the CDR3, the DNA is TGTGCCAGCAGCCCAACCGGGGTAAACACAGATACGCAGTATTTT. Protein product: CASSPTGVNTDTQYF.

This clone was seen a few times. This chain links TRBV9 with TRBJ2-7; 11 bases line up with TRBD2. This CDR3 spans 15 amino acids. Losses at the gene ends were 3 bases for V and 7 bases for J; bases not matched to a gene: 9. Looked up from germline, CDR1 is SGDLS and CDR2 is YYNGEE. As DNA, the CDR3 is TGTGCCAGCAGCGAAAGGGGACTAGCGGAGGGGGAGCAGTACTTC. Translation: CASSERGLAEGEQYF.

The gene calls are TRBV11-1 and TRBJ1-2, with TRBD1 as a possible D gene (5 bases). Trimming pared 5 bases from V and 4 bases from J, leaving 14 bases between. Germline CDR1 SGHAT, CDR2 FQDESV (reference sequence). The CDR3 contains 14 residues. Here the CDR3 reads CASSERPDSYGYTF. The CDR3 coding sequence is TGTGCCAGCAGCGAGCGACCCGACAGCTATGGCTACACCTTC.

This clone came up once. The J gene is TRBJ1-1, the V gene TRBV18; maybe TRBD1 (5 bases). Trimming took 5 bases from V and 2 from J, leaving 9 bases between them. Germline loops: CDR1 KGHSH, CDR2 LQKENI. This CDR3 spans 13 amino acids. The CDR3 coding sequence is TGTGCCAGCTCATTCCAGGGAAACACTGAAGCTTTCTTT. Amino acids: CASSFQGNTEAFF.

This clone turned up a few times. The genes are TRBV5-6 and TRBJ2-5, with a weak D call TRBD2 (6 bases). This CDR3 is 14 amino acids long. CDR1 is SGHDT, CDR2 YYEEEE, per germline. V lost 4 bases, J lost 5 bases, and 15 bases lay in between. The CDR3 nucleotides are TGTGCCAGCAGCCCAGGGACTCCTAGGGAGACCCAGTACTTC. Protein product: CASSPGTPRETQYF.

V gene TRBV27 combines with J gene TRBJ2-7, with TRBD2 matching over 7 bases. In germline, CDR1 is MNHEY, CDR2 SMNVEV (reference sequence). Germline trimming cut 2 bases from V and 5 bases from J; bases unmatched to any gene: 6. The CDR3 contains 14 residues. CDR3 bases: TGTGCCAGCAGTTTAAGGGGAGGGGCTAACGAGCAGTACTTC. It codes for CASSLRGGANEQYF.

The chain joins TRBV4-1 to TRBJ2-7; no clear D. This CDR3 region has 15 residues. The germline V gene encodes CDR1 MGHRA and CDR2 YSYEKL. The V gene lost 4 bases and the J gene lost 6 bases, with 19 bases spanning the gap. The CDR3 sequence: CASSLDQPPGGEQYF. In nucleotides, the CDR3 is TGCGCCAGCAGCCTCGACCAGCCGCCGGGTGGCGAGCAGTACTTC.

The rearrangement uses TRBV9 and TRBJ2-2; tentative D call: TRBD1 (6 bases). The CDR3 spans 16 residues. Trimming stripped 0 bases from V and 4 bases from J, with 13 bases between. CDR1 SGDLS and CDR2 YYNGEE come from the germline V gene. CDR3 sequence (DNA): TGTGCCAGCAGCGTAGAGGCTAGAGGGGGCACCGGGGAGCTGTTTTTT. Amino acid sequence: CASSVEARGGTGELFF.

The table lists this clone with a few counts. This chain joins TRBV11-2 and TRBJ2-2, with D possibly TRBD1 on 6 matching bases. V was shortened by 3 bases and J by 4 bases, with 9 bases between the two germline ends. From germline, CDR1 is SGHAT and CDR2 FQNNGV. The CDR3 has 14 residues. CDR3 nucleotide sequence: TGTGCCAGCAGCTTGGACAGAGTCACCGGGGAGCTGTTTTTT. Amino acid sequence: CASSLDRVTGELFF.

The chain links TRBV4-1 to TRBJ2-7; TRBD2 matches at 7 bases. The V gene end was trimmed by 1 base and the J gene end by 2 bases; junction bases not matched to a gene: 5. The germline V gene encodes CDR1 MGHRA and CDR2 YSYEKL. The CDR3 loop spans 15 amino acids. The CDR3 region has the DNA TGCGCCAGCAGCCAAGTCACTAGCGAGACCTACGAGCAGTACTTC. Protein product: CASSQVTSETYEQYF.

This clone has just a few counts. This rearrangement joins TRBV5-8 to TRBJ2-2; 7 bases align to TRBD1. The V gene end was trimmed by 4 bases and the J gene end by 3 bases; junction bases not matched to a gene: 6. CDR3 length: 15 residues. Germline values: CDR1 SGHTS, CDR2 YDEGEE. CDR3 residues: CASSQTGFHTGELFF. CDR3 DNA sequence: TGTGCCAGCAGCCAGACAGGGTTTCACACCGGGGAGCTGTTTTTT.

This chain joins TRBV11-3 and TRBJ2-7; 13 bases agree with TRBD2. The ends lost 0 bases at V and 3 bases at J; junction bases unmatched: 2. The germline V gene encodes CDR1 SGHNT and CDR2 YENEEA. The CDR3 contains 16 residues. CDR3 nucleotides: TGTGCCAGCAGCTTAGAGAGACTAGCGGGAGGCTACGAGCAGTACTTC. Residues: CASSLERLAGGYEQYF.